The rows below give T cell receptor beta chains drawn from one sample of a study of neoadjuvant anti-PD-1 for oral cavity cancer. The table came from immunoSEQ multiplex PCR; TCRdb's copy has only in-frame clones and leaves some out. The sample shows about 42,000 clones, about 76% of them seen only once. Sequencing used PBMCs, obtained after nivolumab (anti-PD-1) treatment. The receptor source for this set is a person between 40 and 85 years old with oral cavity squamous cell carcinoma. Each CDR3 is given with its conserved first and last residue. The D gene is left open where the match is weak. The size entry is marked missing in some rows and otherwise reads once, few, many or a size class.

V gene: TRBV29-1
clone size: .
J gene: TRBJ2-5
D gene: .
CDR3 protein: CSAGARETQYF
CDR3 DNA: TGCAGCGCTGGGGCGCGAGAGACCCAGTACTTC

V gene: TRBV4-2
clone size: .
J gene: TRBJ1-2
D gene: .
CDR3 protein: CASSQEGGPGGYTF
CDR3 DNA: TGTGCCAGCAGCCAAGAAGGGGGTCCCGGTGGCTACACCTTC

V gene: TRBV7-2
clone size: .
J gene: TRBJ1-1
D gene: .
CDR3 protein: CASSFGQGNTEAFF
CDR3 DNA: TGTGCCAGCAGCTTTGGCCAGGGGAACACTGAAGCTTTCTTT

V gene: TRBV6-6
clone size: .
J gene: TRBJ1-4
D gene: TRBD1
CDR3 protein: CASSGAGTAEEKLFF
CDR3 DNA: TGTGCCAGCAGTGGAGCCGGGACAGCTGAAGAAAAACTGTTTTTT

V gene: TRBV5-5
clone size: .
J gene: TRBJ1-1
D gene: .
CDR3 protein: CASRFTESTEAFF
CDR3 DNA: TGTGCCAGCAGGTTTACAGAGAGCACTGAAGCTTTCTTT

V gene: TRBV2
clone size: .
J gene: TRBJ1-1
D gene: .
CDR3 protein: CASSEEVSVNTEAFF
CDR3 DNA: TGTGCCAGCAGTGAGGAGGTCAGCGTGAACACTGAAGCTTTCTTT

V gene: TRBV5-6
clone size: .
J gene: TRBJ2-5
D gene: TRBD1
CDR3 protein: CASSLGTGGARETQYF
CDR3 DNA: TGTGCCAGCAGCTTGGGGACAGGGGGCGCCCGGGAGACCCAGTACTTC

V gene: TRBV5-7
clone size: .
J gene: TRBJ2-7
D gene: .
CDR3 protein: CASSATDYEQYF
CDR3 DNA: TGTGCCAGCAGCGCAACAGATTACGAGCAGTACTTC

V gene: TRBV4-2
clone size: .
J gene: TRBJ2-5
D gene: .
CDR3 protein: CASSPGAAGLQETQYF
CDR3 DNA: TGTGCCAGCAGCCCCGGGGCCGCGGGACTTCAAGAGACCCAGTACTTC

V gene: TRBV5-1
clone size: .
J gene: TRBJ2-3
D gene: .
CDR3 protein: CASSLAGASRDTQYF
CDR3 DNA: TGCGCCAGCAGCTTGGCCGGGGCGAGCCGAGATACGCAGTATTTT

V gene: TRBV6-1
clone size: .
J gene: TRBJ2-1
D gene: TRBD1
CDR3 protein: CASSERQGWNEQFF
CDR3 DNA: TGTGCCAGCAGTGAAAGACAGGGCTGGAATGAGCAGTTCTTC

V gene: TRBV7-2
clone size: few
J gene: TRBJ2-1
D gene: TRBD2
CDR3 protein: CASSNSGGGGRNEQFF
CDR3 DNA: TGTGCCAGCAGCAACAGCGGGGGGGGCGGACGGAATGAGCAGTTCTTC

V gene: TRBV6-5
clone size: .
J gene: TRBJ1-6
D gene: .
CDR3 protein: CASSYSRDSPLHF
CDR3 DNA: TGTGCCAGCAGTTACTCAAGGGATTCACCCCTCCACTTT

V gene: TRBV6-5
clone size: .
J gene: TRBJ1-1
D gene: .
CDR3 protein: CASRPVAQNTEAFF
CDR3 DNA: TGTGCCAGCAGGCCGGTTGCCCAGAACACTGAAGCTTTCTTT

V gene: TRBV5-1
clone size: .
J gene: TRBJ1-2
D gene: .
CDR3 protein: CASSLTTDYGYTF
CDR3 DNA: TGCGCCAGCAGCTTGACAACCGATTATGGCTACACCTTC

V gene: TRBV6-5
clone size: .
J gene: TRBJ1-4
D gene: TRBD1
CDR3 protein: CASGKQGRSEKLFF
CDR3 DNA: TGTGCCAGCGGGAAACAGGGGAGGAGTGAAAAACTGTTTTTT

V gene: TRBV5-5
clone size: .
J gene: TRBJ1-3
D gene: TRBD1
CDR3 protein: CASSLSQGQVSGNTIYF
CDR3 DNA: TGTGCCAGCAGCTTATCTCAGGGACAGGTCTCTGGAAACACCATATATTTT

V gene: TRBV11-3
clone size: .
J gene: TRBJ2-7
D gene: .
CDR3 protein: CASSLSPGSYEQYF
CDR3 DNA: TGTGCCAGCAGCTTAAGTCCAGGGAGCTACGAGCAGTACTTC

V gene: TRBV7-9
clone size: once
J gene: TRBJ1-4
D gene: TRBD1
CDR3 protein: CASSLETGVNEKLFF
CDR3 DNA: TGTGCCAGCAGCTTAGAGACAGGGGTGAATGAAAAACTGTTTTTT

V gene: TRBV6-4
clone size: .
J gene: TRBJ2-1
D gene: .
CDR3 protein: CASRGPYNEQFF
CDR3 DNA: TGTGCCAGCAGGGGACCTTACAATGAGCAGTTCTTC

V gene: TRBV29-1
clone size: .
J gene: TRBJ2-7
D gene: TRBD1
CDR3 protein: CSVEAGGWAGEQYF
CDR3 DNA: TGCAGCGTTGAAGCAGGGGGCTGGGCAGGCGAGCAGTACTTC

V gene: TRBV7-2
clone size: .
J gene: TRBJ1-3
D gene: .
CDR3 protein: CASSLITRGSGNTIYF
CDR3 DNA: TGTGCCAGCAGCTTAATTACGAGGGGCTCTGGAAACACCATATATTTT

V gene: TRBV2
clone size: .
J gene: TRBJ2-1
D gene: .
CDR3 protein: CASSVSASSYNEQFF
CDR3 DNA: TGTGCCAGCAGTGTCAGCGCCAGCTCCTACAATGAGCAGTTCTTC

V gene: TRBV27
clone size: .
J gene: TRBJ1-2
D gene: .
CDR3 protein: CASSKLTDKAYGYTF
CDR3 DNA: TGTGCCAGCAGTAAGTTGACGGACAAGGCGTATGGCTACACCTTC

V gene: TRBV2
clone size: .
J gene: TRBJ2-1
D gene: TRBD2
CDR3 protein: CASSEVGTSGRDEQFF
CDR3 DNA: TGTGCCAGCAGTGAAGTGGGGACTAGCGGGCGCGATGAGCAGTTCTTC

V gene: TRBV5-6
clone size: .
J gene: TRBJ2-1
D gene: .
CDR3 protein: CASSLNEWASNEQFF
CDR3 DNA: TGTGCCAGCAGCTTGAACGAATGGGCATCCAATGAGCAGTTCTTC

V gene: TRBV29-1
clone size: .
J gene: TRBJ1-2
D gene: .
CDR3 protein: CSVGPWRGQHGYTF
CDR3 DNA: TGCAGCGTTGGCCCCTGGCGGGGGCAGCATGGCTACACCTTC

V gene: TRBV10-2
clone size: .
J gene: TRBJ1-6
D gene: TRBD1
CDR3 protein: CASSEGRGTDNSPLHF
CDR3 DNA: TGCGCCAGCAGTGAGGGCAGGGGGACAGATAATTCACCCCTCCACTTT

V gene: TRBV7-2
clone size: .
J gene: TRBJ2-5
D gene: .
CDR3 protein: CASSLVYQETQYF
CDR3 DNA: TGTGCCAGCAGCTTAGTGTACCAAGAGACCCAGTACTTC

V gene: TRBV19
clone size: .
J gene: TRBJ1-4
D gene: .
CDR3 protein: CASRTNEKLFF
CDR3 DNA: TGTGCCAGTAGGACGAATGAAAAACTGTTTTTT

V gene: TRBV7-2
clone size: .
J gene: TRBJ1-1
D gene: .
CDR3 protein: CASSLSKYTEAFF
CDR3 DNA: TGTGCCAGCAGCTTAAGCAAATACACTGAAGCTTTCTTT

V gene: TRBV7-9
clone size: .
J gene: TRBJ1-6
D gene: TRBD1
CDR3 protein: CASSPGQGAESYNSPLHF
CDR3 DNA: TGTGCCAGCAGCCCAGGACAGGGGGCAGAGTCCTATAATTCACCCCTCCACTTT

V gene: TRBV7-2
clone size: .
J gene: TRBJ2-2
D gene: TRBD2
CDR3 protein: CASSPRGTSGIGELFF
CDR3 DNA: TGTGCCAGCAGCCCTAGGGGGACTAGCGGGATCGGGGAGCTGTTTTTT

V gene: TRBV10-1
clone size: .
J gene: TRBJ1-2
D gene: .
CDR3 protein: CASSESTRPGYYGYTF
CDR3 DNA: TGCGCCAGCAGTGAGTCGACTCGTCCGGGATACTATGGCTACACCTTC

V gene: TRBV28
clone size: few
J gene: TRBJ1-6
D gene: .
CDR3 protein: CASSSQSGSPLHF
CDR3 DNA: TGTGCCAGCTCTTCCCAGAGCGGTTCACCCCTCCACTTT

V gene: TRBV9
clone size: .
J gene: TRBJ2-3
D gene: .
CDR3 protein: CASSVAGDTQYF
CDR3 DNA: TGTGCCAGCAGCGTAGCCGGTGATACGCAGTATTTT

V gene: TRBV28
clone size: .
J gene: TRBJ1-6
D gene: TRBD1
CDR3 protein: CASDRANSPLHF
CDR3 DNA: TGTGCTAGCGACAGGGCCAATTCACCCCTCCACTTT

V gene: TRBV9
clone size: .
J gene: TRBJ2-7
D gene: .
CDR3 protein: CASSATGTFYEQYF
CDR3 DNA: TGTGCCAGCAGCGCCACCGGGACATTCTACGAGCAGTACTTC

V gene: TRBV6-4
clone size: once
J gene: TRBJ1-1
D gene: .
CDR3 protein: CASSERGPDTEAFF
CDR3 DNA: TGTGCCAGCAGCGAACGGGGGCCGGACACTGAAGCTTTCTTT

V gene: TRBV27
clone size: few
J gene: TRBJ2-1
D gene: TRBD2
CDR3 protein: CASSMGLDYNEQFF
CDR3 DNA: TGTGCCAGCAGTATGGGACTAGACTACAATGAGCAGTTCTTC

V gene: TRBV7-9
clone size: .
J gene: TRBJ1-2
D gene: TRBD1
CDR3 protein: CASSLGGQAEGYTF
CDR3 DNA: TGTGCCAGCAGCTTGGGGGGACAGGCGGAGGGCTACACCTTC

V gene: TRBV5-6
clone size: .
J gene: TRBJ1-2
D gene: .
CDR3 protein: CASRPDGYYGYTF
CDR3 DNA: TGTGCCAGCAGACCTGACGGCTACTATGGCTACACCTTC

V gene: TRBV11-2
clone size: .
J gene: TRBJ2-5
D gene: .
CDR3 protein: CASSLGVHRAQETQYF
CDR3 DNA: TGTGCCAGCAGCTTGGGAGTCCACAGGGCCCAAGAGACCCAGTACTTC

V gene: TRBV6-6
clone size: few
J gene: TRBJ2-3
D gene: .
CDR3 protein: CASSYEVLTLTQYF
CDR3 DNA: TGTGCCAGCAGTTACGAGGTCCTCACGTTGACGCAGTATTTT

V gene: TRBV6-1
clone size: medium-sized
J gene: TRBJ2-7
D gene: .
CDR3 protein: CASGRVGGEQYF
CDR3 DNA: TGTGCCAGCGGTCGGGTAGGGGGCGAGCAGTACTTC

V gene: TRBV29-1
clone size: once
J gene: TRBJ2-5
D gene: TRBD1
CDR3 protein: CSGRTGASQETQYF
CDR3 DNA: TGCAGCGGTCGGACAGGGGCCTCACAAGAGACCCAGTACTTC

V gene: TRBV19
clone size: .
J gene: TRBJ2-7
D gene: .
CDR3 protein: CASSKPGHYEQYF
CDR3 DNA: TGTGCCAGTAGTAAACCGGGACACTACGAGCAGTACTTC

V gene: TRBV10-1
clone size: once
J gene: TRBJ1-4
D gene: .
CDR3 protein: CASRNAGGRATNEKLFF
CDR3 DNA: TGCGCCAGCAGGAACGCGGGGGGGAGGGCTACTAATGAAAAACTGTTTTTT

V gene: TRBV5-4
clone size: .
J gene: TRBJ2-5
D gene: TRBD1
CDR3 protein: CASSLAGQVGTQYF
CDR3 DNA: TGTGCCAGCAGCTTGGCAGGACAGGTTGGGACCCAGTACTTC

V gene: TRBV9
clone size: .
J gene: TRBJ2-2
D gene: TRBD2
CDR3 protein: CASSSSVAGGQTGELFF
CDR3 DNA: TGTGCCAGCAGCTCATCAGTAGCGGGAGGGCAAACCGGGGAGCTGTTTTTT